This TCR beta chain comes out of a study of blood T cell repertoires in COVID-19. Source study methods: For nucleated cells, counts were estimated from reference gene primer amplification. Profiling relied on immunoSEQ multiplex PCR, and the TCRdb table lists in-frame clones only, not all of them. D and trimming come from the DNA, and the V and J calls and clone size come from that table. The data show approximately 50,000 clones, with roughly 82% seen just once and under 30% held by the top ten. The V end was cut by 3 bases, the J end by 6 bases, with 13 bases between. From germline, CDR1 is SGHRS and CDR2 YFSETQ. The CDR3 length is 14 residues.

The chain recombines TRBV5-1 with TRBJ2-1; a weak D match, TRBD1 (5 bases). The TCR comes from a woman of 80 years or more with acute or convalescent COVID-19. What was sequenced was peripheral blood. The CDR3 DNA sequence: TGCGCCAGCAGCTCCGCTAGAAGGGGCAATGAGCAGTTCTTC. Protein: CASSSARRGNEQFF.